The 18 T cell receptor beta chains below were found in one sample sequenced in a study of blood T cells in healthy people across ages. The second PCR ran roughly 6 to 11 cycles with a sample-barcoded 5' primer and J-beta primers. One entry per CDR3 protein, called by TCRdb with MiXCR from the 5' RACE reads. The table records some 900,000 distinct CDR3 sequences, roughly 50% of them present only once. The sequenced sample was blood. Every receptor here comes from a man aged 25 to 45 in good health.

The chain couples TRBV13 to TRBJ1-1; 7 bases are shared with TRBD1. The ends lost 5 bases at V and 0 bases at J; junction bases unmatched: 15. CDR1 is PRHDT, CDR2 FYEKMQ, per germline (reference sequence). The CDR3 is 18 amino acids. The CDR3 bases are TGTGCCAGCAGCAGCCGAATCCTACAGGGGACCATGAACACTGAAGCTTTCTTT. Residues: CASSSRILQGTMNTEAFF.

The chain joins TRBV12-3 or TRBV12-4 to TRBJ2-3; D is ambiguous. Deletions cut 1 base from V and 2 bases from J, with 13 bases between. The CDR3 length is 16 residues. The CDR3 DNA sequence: TGTGCCAGCAGTTTAGTCGCTGGGCCTTACACAGATACGCAGTATTTT. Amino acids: CASSLVAGPYTDTQYF.

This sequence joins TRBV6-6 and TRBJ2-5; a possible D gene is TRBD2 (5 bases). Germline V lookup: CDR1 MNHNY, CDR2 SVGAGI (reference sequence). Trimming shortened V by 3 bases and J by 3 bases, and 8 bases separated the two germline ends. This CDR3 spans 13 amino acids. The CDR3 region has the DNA TGTGCCAGCAGTTATCACGGGGAAGAGACCCAGTACTTC. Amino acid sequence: CASSYHGEETQYF.

Here the CDR3 reads CASSPQGLDTGELFF. The CDR3 DNA reads as TGTGCCAGCAGTCCGCAGGGGTTGGACACCGGGGAGCTGTTTTTT. This chain connects TRBV6-4 to TRBJ2-2, with D tentatively TRBD1 (6 bases). The V end lost 5 bases, the J end lost 3 bases, and 13 bases lay between the germline ends. The CDR3 sequence is 15 residues long. Germline values: CDR1 MRHNA, CDR2 SNTAGT.

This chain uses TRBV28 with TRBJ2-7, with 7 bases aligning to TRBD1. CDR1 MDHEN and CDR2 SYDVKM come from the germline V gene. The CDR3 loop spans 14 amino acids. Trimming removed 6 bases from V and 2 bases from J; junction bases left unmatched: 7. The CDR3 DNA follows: TGTGCCAGCAGGGTGACAGGGAATCCCTACGAGCAGTACTTC. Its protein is CASRVTGNPYEQYF.

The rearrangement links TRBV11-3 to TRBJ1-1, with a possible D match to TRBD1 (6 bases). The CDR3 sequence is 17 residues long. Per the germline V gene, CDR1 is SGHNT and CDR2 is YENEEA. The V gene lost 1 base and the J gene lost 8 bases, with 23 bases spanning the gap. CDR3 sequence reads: CASSLVSGGVGQLEAFF. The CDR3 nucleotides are TGTGCCAGCAGCTTAGTTTCGGGGGGCGTTGGTCAATTGGAAGCTTTCTTT.

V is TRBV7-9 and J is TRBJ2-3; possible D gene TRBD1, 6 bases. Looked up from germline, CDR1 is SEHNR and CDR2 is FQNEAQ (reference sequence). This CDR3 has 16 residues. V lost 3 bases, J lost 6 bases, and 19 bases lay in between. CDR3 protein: CASSFGMGQGKDTQYF. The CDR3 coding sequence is TGTGCCAGCAGCTTTGGGATGGGCCAGGGGAAGGATACGCAGTATTTT.

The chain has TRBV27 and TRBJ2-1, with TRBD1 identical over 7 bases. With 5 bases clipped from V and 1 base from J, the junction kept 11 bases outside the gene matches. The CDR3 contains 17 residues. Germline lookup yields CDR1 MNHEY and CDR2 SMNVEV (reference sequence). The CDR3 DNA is TGTGCCAGCAGTATCGGGACAGCGGAGTGGTCCTACAATGAGCAGTTCTTC. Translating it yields CASSIGTAEWSYNEQFF.

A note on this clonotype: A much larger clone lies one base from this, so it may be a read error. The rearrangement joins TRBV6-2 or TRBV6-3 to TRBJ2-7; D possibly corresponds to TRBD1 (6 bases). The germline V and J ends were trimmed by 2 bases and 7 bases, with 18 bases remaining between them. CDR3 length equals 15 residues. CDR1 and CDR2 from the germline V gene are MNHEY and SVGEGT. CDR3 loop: CASSYGPGATNEQYF. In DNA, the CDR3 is TGTGCCAGCAGTTACGGGCCAGGGGCTACGAATGAGCAGTACTTC.

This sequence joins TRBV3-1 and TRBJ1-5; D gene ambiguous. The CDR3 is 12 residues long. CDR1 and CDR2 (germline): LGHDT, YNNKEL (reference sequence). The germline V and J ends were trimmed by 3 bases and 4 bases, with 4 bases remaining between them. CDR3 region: CASSHENQPQHF. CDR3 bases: TGTGCCAGCAGCCACGAGAATCAGCCCCAGCATTTT.

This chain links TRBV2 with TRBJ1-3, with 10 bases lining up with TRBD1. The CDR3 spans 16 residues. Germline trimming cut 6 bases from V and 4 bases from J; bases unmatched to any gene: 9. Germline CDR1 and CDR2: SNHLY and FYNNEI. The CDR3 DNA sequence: TGTGCCAGCAGGACCTCGGGACAGGGGAAAGGAAACACCATATATTTT. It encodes CASRTSGQGKGNTIYF.

As DNA, the CDR3 is TGCAGTGCTGGAGGTAGAGGTCAGCCCCAGCATTTT. Amino acid sequence: CSAGGRGQPQHF. This sequence joins TRBV20-1 and TRBJ1-5; the D is unclear. Germline V gives CDR1 DFQATT, CDR2 SNEGSKA (reference sequence). V was trimmed by 5 bases and J by 6 bases, leaving 11 bases between them. The CDR3 sequence is 12 residues long.

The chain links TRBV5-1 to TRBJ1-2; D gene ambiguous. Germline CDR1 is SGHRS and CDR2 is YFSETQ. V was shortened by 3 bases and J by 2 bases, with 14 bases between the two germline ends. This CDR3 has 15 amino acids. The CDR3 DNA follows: TGCGCCAGCAGCTGGAGCACAATGACCAACTATGGCTACACCTTC. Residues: CASSWSTMTNYGYTF.

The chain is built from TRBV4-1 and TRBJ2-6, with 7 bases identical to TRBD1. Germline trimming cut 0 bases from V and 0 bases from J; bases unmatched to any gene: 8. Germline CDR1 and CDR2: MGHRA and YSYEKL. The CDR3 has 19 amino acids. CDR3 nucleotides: TGCGCCAGCAGCCAAGATCGCGGACAGGCGACCTCTGGGGCCAACGTCCTGACTTTC. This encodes CASSQDRGQATSGANVLTF.

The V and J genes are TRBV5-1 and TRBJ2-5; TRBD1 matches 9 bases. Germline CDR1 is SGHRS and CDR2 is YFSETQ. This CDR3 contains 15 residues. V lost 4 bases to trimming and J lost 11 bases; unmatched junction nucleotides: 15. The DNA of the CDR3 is TGCGCCAGCAGCATACGGACAGGGGTTTTGGAAGAGCAGTACTTC. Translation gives CASSIRTGVLEEQYF.

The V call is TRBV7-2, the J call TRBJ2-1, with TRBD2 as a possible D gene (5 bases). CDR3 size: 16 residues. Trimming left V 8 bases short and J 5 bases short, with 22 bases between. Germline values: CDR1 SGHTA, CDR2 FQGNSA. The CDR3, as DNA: TGTGCCAGCGGATACTCCGGCGGCGGGTCCAACAATGAGCAGTTCTTC. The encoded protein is CASGYSGGGSNNEQFF.

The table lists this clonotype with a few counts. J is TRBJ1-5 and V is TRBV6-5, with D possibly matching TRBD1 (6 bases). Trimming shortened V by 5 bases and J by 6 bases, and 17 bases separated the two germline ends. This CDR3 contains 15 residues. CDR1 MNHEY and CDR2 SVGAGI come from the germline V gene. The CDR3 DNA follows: TGTGCCAGCAGTCCTTACCTACAGGGTGGTCAGCCCCAGCATTTT. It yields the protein CASSPYLQGGQPQHF.

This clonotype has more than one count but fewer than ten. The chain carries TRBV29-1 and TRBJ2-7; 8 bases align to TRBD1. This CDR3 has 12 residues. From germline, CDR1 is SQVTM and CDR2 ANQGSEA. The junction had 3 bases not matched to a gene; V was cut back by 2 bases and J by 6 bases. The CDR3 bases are TGCAGCGTTGAACAGGGGGCCTTCGAGCAGTACTTC. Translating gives CSVEQGAFEQYF.